This T cell receptor (beta chain) was documented in a study of shared clonotypes between healthy human individuals. Naive CD8 cells comprised CD45RO-negative, CCR7-positively selected cells, excluding terminally differentiated effector memory CD45RA+ cells. The data were produced by immunoSEQ multiplex PCR, yet TCRdb's version contains in-frame clones alone and is incomplete. This sample yields millions of clones, of which approximately 95% are seen a single time; roughly 1% belongs to the top ten. In the case of this clone: The antigen is not known.

Overall study findings and caveats: With few donors, the genetic and exposure-history diversity represented was limited. Larger estimated richness was generally recorded for naive subsets relative to memory subsets. Among a handful of donors, about 5% of naive CD4 clonotypes were found in common.

Germline V gene sequence: CDR1 MNHNS, CDR2 SASEGT. The CDR3 loop spans 15 amino acids. V lost 0 bases to trimming and J lost 2 bases, with 10 bases between them. The origin of this receptor is a man aged 18 to 29 in good health. The V and J genes are TRBV6-1 and TRBJ1-2; tentatively, D is TRBD1 (5 bases). Material for sequencing was naive CD8+ T cells sorted from blood. CDR3 sequence (DNA): TGTGCCAGCAGTGAAGCCCCGGCAGGGAACTATGGCTACACCTTC. Protein sequence: CASSEAPAGNYGYTF.